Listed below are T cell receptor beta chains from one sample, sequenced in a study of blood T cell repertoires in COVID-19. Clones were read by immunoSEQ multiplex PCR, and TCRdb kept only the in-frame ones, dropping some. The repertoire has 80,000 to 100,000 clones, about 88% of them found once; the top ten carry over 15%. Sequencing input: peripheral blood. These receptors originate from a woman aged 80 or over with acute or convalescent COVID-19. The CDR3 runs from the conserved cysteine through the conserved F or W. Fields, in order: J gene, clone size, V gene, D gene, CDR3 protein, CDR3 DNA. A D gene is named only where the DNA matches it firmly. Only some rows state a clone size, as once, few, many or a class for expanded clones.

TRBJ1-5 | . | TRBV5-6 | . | CASSRRAPGQPQHF | TGTGCCAGCAGCCGGAGGGCCCCCGGGCAGCCCCAGCATTTT
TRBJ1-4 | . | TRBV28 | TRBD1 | CASSLGGQGNEKLFF | TGTGCCAGCAGTTTAGGGGGACAGGGAAATGAAAAACTGTTTTTT
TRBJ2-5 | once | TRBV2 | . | CASSPPLGGQETQYF | TGTGCCAGCAGCCCACCTCTAGGCGGACAAGAGACCCAGTACTTC
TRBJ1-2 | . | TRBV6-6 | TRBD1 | CASRPQDRDLYGYTF | TGTGCCAGCAGGCCTCAGGACAGGGATCTTTATGGCTACACCTTC
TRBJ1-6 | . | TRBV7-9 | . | CASSRGQDNNSPLHF | TGTGCCAGCAGCCGGGGACAAGACAATAATTCACCCCTCCACTTT
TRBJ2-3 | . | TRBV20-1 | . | CSAGEANTQYF | TGCAGTGCCGGGGAGGCGAACACGCAGTATTTT
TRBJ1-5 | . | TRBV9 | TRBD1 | CASSARDREFFQPQHF | TGTGCCAGCAGCGCTCGGGACAGGGAGTTTTTTCAGCCCCAGCATTTT
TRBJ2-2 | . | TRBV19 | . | CAGRRQSGELFF | TGTGCCGGTAGGCGACAGTCCGGGGAGCTGTTTTTT
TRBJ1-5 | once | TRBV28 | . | CASSPLGRYSNQPQHF | TGTGCCAGCAGTCCATTGGGCAGGTATAGCAATCAGCCCCAGCATTTT
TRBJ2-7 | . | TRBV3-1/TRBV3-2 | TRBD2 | CASSYRLAHEQYF | TGTGCCAGCAGCTACCGACTAGCACACGAGCAGTACTTC
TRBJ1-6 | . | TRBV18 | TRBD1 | CASSPPWTGDYINSPLHF | TGTGCCAGCTCACCCCCTTGGACAGGCGATTACATCAATTCACCCCTCCACTTT
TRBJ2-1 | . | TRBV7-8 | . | CASSRGGAPKPGEQFF | TGTGCCAGCAGCAGAGGGGGAGCTCCAAAGCCCGGTGAGCAGTTCTTC
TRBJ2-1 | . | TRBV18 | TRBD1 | CASSSMVGQGVNEQFF | TGTGCCAGCTCATCTATGGTCGGACAGGGGGTCAATGAGCAGTTCTTC
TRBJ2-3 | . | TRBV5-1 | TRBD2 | CASSLGTSFTDTQYF | TGCGCCAGCAGCTTGGGGACTAGCTTCACAGATACGCAGTATTTT
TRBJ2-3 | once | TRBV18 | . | CASSPIDRGTDTQYF | TGTGCCAGCTCACCAATCGACAGAGGCACAGATACGCAGTATTTT
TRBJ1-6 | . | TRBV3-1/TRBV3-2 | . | CASSQSGGLNSPLHF | TGTGCCAGCAGCCAAAGCGGGGGTCTAAATTCACCCCTCCACTTT
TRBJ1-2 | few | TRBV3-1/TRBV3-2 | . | CASSQNNNYGYTF | TGTGCCAGCAGCCAAAACAACAACTATGGCTACACCTTC
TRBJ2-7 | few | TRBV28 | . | CASKRTPQSYEQYF | TGTGCCAGCAAGAGGACTCCTCAGTCCTACGAGCAGTACTTC
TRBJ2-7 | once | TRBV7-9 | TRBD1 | CASSPLDRGYEQYF | TGTGCCAGCAGCCCCCTCGACAGGGGCTACGAGCAGTACTTC
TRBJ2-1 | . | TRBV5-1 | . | CASSFGGASSYNEQFF | TGCGCCAGCAGCTTTGGGGGGGCGAGCTCCTACAATGAGCAGTTCTTC
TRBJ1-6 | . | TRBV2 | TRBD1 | CASRGTGGNSPLHF | TGTGCCAGCAGGGGTACAGGGGGGAATTCACCCCTCCACTTT
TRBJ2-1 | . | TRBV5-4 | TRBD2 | CASSLDSGIYNEQFF | TGTGCCAGCAGCTTGGATAGCGGGATCTACAATGAGCAGTTCTTC
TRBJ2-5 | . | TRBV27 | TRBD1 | CASSPRQGETQYF | TGTGCCAGCAGTCCCCGACAGGGAGAGACCCAGTACTTC
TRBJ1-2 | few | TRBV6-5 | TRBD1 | CASRDRVVGGYGYTF | TGTGCCAGCAGAGACAGGGTGGTAGGGGGCTATGGCTACACCTTC
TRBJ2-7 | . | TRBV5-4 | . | CASSLGHGYEQYF | TGTGCCAGCAGCTTGGGACACGGATACGAGCAGTACTTC
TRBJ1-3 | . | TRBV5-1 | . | CASSLVAGVSSGNTIYF | TGCGCCAGCAGCTTGGTCGCGGGTGTCTCGTCTGGAAACACCATATATTTT
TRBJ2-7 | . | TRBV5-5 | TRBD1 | CASSPTGGYEQYF | TGTGCCAGCAGCCCGACAGGGGGATACGAGCAGTACTTC
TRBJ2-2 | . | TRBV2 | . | CASSGSRANTGELFF | TGTGCCAGCAGTGGGTCCAGGGCGAACACCGGGGAGCTGTTTTTT
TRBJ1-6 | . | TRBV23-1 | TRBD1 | CASSSTGEKSPLHF | TGCGCCAGCAGTTCCACAGGGGAGAAGTCACCCCTCCACTTT
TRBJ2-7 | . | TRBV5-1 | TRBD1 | CASSPQGYEQYF | TGCGCCAGCAGCCCACAGGGGTACGAGCAGTACTTC
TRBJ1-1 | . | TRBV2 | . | CASSALRGYTEAFF | TGTGCCAGCAGTGCCCTCCGCGGGTACACTGAAGCTTTCTTT
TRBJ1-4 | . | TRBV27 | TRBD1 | CASSLWTGGEKLFF | TGTGCCAGCAGTTTGTGGACAGGGGGTGAAAAACTGTTTTTT
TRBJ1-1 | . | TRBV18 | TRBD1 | CASSPDRGWNTEAFF | TGTGCCAGCTCACCAGACAGGGGGTGGAACACTGAAGCTTTCTTT
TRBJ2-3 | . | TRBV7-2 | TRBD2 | CASSLVGGAGDTQYF | TGTGCCAGCAGCTTAGTCGGGGGGGCCGGAGATACGCAGTATTTT
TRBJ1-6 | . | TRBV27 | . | CASSQGIDSPLHF | TGTGCCAGCAGTCAGGGGATCGATTCACCCCTCCACTTT
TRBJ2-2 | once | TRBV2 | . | CASKGLSLGTGELFF | TGTGCCAGCAAGGGGCTCTCCTTGGGCACCGGGGAGCTGTTTTTT
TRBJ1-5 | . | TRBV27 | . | CASTPTFTLNQPQHF | TGTGCCAGCACCCCAACATTCACCTTGAATCAGCCCCAGCATTTT
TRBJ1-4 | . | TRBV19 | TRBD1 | CASSTYRGTNEKLFF | TGTGCCAGTAGTACCTACAGGGGAACTAATGAAAAACTGTTTTTT
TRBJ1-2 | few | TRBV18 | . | CASSPDSGGFYGYTF | TGTGCCAGCTCACCAGACTCCGGGGGGTTCTATGGCTACACCTTC
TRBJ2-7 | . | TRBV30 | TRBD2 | CASGTSGGSEQYF | TGTGCCTCGGGGACTAGCGGGGGTTCAGAGCAGTACTTC
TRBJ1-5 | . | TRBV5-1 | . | CASTDRINQPQHF | TGCGCCAGCACCGACAGAATCAATCAGCCCCAGCATTTT
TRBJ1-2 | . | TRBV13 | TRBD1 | CASTKRDRGYHGYTF | TGTGCCAGCACCAAGCGGGACAGGGGATACCATGGCTACACCTTC
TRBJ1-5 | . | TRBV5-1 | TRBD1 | CASRPGQGGNQPQHF | TGCGCCAGCAGACCTGGACAGGGAGGCAATCAGCCCCAGCATTTT
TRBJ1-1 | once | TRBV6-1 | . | CASSEAGSTTEAFF | TGTGCCAGCAGTGAAGCTGGGAGTACGACTGAAGCTTTCTTT
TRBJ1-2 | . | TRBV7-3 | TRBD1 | CASSLNTGVGYTF | TGTGCCAGCAGCTTAAATACAGGGGTTGGCTACACCTTC
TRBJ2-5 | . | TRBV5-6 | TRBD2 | CASSLALAGVETQYF | TGTGCCAGCAGCTTGGCATTAGCGGGAGTAGAGACCCAGTACTTC
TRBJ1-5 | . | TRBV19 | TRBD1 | CASSPQPGQGYQPQHF | TGTGCCAGTAGCCCCCAACCGGGACAGGGCTATCAGCCCCAGCATTTT
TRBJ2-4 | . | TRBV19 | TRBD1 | CASSIDRPGGSVAKNIQYF | TGTGCCAGTAGTATAGATCGTCCAGGGGGCTCCGTAGCCAAAAACATTCAGTACTTC
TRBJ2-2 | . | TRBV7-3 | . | CASSHTDSPTGELFF | TGTGCCAGCAGCCATACGGACAGCCCAACCGGGGAGCTGTTTTTT
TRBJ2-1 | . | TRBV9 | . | CASSVALSSYNEQFF | TGTGCCAGCAGCGTAGCCTTGAGCTCCTACAATGAGCAGTTCTTC
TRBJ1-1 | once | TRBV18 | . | CASSPLGTNTEAFF | TGTGCCAGCTCACCTCTTGGGACTAACACTGAAGCTTTCTTT
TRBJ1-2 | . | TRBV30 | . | CAWRDRGGYTF | TGTGCCTGGAGAGACCGAGGGGGCTACACCTTC
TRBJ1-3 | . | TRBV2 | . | CASNPPQGSGGLGNTIYF | TGTGCCAGCAACCCACCCCAAGGAAGTGGGGGACTCGGAAACACCATATATTTT
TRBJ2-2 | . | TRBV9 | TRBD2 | CASSVLAGDAGELFF | TGTGCCAGCAGCGTACTAGCGGGGGACGCGGGGGAGCTGTTTTTT
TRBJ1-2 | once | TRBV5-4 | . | CASSLDGSGGYTF | TGTGCCAGCAGCTTGGACGGCTCGGGGGGCTACACCTTC
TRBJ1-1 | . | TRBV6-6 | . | CASSPGGSRGSNTEAFF | TGTGCCAGCAGTCCTGGCGGGTCCAGGGGCTCGAACACTGAAGCTTTCTTT
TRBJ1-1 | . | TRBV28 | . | CASLDSMNTEAFF | TGTGCCAGCCTGGACAGTATGAACACTGAAGCTTTCTTT
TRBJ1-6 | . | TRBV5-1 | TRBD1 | CASSQNIQGRDNSPLHF | TGCGCCAGCAGCCAAAATATACAGGGGCGAGATAATTCACCCCTCCACTTT